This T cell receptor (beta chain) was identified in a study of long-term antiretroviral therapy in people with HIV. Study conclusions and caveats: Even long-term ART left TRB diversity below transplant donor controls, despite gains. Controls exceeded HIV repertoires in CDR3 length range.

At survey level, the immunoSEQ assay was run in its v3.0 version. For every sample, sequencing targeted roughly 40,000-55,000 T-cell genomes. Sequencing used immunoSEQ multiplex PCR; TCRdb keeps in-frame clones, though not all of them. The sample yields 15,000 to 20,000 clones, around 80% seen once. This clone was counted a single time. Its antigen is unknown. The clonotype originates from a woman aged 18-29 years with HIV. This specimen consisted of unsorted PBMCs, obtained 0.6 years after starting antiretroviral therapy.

The CDR3 region is CASSWGLVALEQYF. In DNA, the CDR3 is TGTGCCAGCAGTTGGGGGTTGGTGGCCTTGGAGCAGTACTTC. V usage is TRBV28 and J usage is TRBJ2-7; D possibly matches TRBD1 or TRBD2 (5 bases each). V was cut by 4 bases and J by 7 bases, with 17 bases left in between. The CDR3 loop spans 14 amino acids. Germline V lookup: CDR1 MDHEN, CDR2 SYDVKM.